Reported below is one TCR beta chain. In its sample, this clonotype was seen a few times. What antigen it recognizes has not been identified. It has no much larger one-base neighbor in the sample; base qualities were not kept. Systemically healthy Caucasian individuals from Russia, some 36 in total and aged roughly 6 to 100 years, were included as donors. About 10 milliliters of peripheral blood were drawn from each donor into EDTA-treated Vacutainer tubes. PBMCs were isolated by Ficoll-Paque density-gradient centrifugation, with at least 6 million obtained per sample. Total RNA, at least 5 micrograms per sample, was extracted from PBMCs with Trizol reagent. Naive CD45RAhigh/CD27high T cell percentages were measured by flow cytometry on a PBMC aliquot from every donor. The sample originates from a study of blood T cells in healthy people across ages (dated by TCRdb to 2015 to 2017). About the investigation overall: In model experiments, template switching captured about one uniquely barcoded TCR beta cDNA molecule for every two T cells. The study measured age-related changes in TCR beta repertoire diversity using deep sequencing normalized with unique cDNA molecular identifiers. Four age groups were formed from the donors: young (average approximately 15 years), middle-aged (approximately 40), aged (approximately 60) and long-lived (more than 75). To avoid experimental bias, donors of different ages were randomly spread across the sequencing lanes. The study analyzed two additional independent replicas of 1 million unique cDNA reads from the same blood draw for two donors, one aged 18 to 30 and one aged 80 or older. The research as a whole found: Observed TCR beta diversity per million T cells fell roughly linearly with age, and a significant reduction was already apparent by age about 38. Because profiling used bulk unsorted PBMCs, naive and antigen-experienced compartments could not be compared conclusively. Because the CMV infection status of the donors was unknown, age-related changes in expanded clonotypes may potentially have been confounded. A strong correlation was found between observed TCR beta diversity and the percentage of naive T cells measured by flow cytometry. Compared with the aged group, more naive CD4+ T cells, fewer expanded clones and increased TCR diversity were shown by the long-lived group, suggesting age selection. Total diversity estimates from one million sequenced T cells were considered lower bounds and underestimates.

The library was built by means of 5' RACE. TCRdb records Illumina HiSeq 2500 as the sequencer. A second about 7 to 11 cycle PCR used a sample-barcoded 5' primer and a J-beta primer mix. A template-switch 5' adaptor carrying 12 random nucleotides introduced a unique molecular identifier onto each TCR beta cDNA molecule. Each sample yielded at least 2.5 million CDR3-containing paired-end reads. The Mint cDNA synthesis kit, primed by a TRBC-specific oligonucleotide, was used to synthesize first-strand cDNA from all RNA. After uracil-DNA glycosylase treatment, a first 18-cycle PCR used universal primers M1SS and BC2_uni_R on all cDNA. As for the authors' bioinformatics: Each sample was normalized by randomly selecting 1 million high-quality reads, each carrying a distinct molecular identifier. Reads with shared molecular identifiers were discarded instead of being binned into consensus sequences. CDR3 identification, clonotype clustering and error correction used MiTCR with a Q25 quality threshold and the strictest error-elimination algorithm. A nonparametric unseen species model with Euler transformation was used to estimate lower-bound total TCR beta diversity. TCRdb applied fastp at Q25 and MiXCR to the public reads, then kept only in-frame beta chains. Identical CDR3 protein sequences are pooled into one entry, listed with their most common genes and DNA. Clone size and V and J calls follow TCRdb, not the original study. Recorded for this sample are 650,000 to 800,000 distinct CDR3 sequences; around 42% of them occurred a single time. The ten largest clonotypes hold roughly a fifth of the sample.

Between the V and J ends, shortened by 5 bases and 5 bases respectively, the junction contains 18 bases. CDR3 length: 15 amino acids, cysteine to phenylalanine. Just CDR3 DNA is preserved here, 45 bases in frame from base 1. Reading the germline V gene gives CDR1 SGHTA and CDR2 FQGNSA. The chain employs TRBV7-2 and TRBJ1-2; the D gene identity is not certain. The sample was blood. The TCR sequence derives from a man aged 60 to 75 in good health. The nucleotide sequence is given as TGTGCCAGCAGCACAGACACCGGGCCCCGATATGGCTACACCTTC. Protein translation: CASSTDTGPRYGYTF.